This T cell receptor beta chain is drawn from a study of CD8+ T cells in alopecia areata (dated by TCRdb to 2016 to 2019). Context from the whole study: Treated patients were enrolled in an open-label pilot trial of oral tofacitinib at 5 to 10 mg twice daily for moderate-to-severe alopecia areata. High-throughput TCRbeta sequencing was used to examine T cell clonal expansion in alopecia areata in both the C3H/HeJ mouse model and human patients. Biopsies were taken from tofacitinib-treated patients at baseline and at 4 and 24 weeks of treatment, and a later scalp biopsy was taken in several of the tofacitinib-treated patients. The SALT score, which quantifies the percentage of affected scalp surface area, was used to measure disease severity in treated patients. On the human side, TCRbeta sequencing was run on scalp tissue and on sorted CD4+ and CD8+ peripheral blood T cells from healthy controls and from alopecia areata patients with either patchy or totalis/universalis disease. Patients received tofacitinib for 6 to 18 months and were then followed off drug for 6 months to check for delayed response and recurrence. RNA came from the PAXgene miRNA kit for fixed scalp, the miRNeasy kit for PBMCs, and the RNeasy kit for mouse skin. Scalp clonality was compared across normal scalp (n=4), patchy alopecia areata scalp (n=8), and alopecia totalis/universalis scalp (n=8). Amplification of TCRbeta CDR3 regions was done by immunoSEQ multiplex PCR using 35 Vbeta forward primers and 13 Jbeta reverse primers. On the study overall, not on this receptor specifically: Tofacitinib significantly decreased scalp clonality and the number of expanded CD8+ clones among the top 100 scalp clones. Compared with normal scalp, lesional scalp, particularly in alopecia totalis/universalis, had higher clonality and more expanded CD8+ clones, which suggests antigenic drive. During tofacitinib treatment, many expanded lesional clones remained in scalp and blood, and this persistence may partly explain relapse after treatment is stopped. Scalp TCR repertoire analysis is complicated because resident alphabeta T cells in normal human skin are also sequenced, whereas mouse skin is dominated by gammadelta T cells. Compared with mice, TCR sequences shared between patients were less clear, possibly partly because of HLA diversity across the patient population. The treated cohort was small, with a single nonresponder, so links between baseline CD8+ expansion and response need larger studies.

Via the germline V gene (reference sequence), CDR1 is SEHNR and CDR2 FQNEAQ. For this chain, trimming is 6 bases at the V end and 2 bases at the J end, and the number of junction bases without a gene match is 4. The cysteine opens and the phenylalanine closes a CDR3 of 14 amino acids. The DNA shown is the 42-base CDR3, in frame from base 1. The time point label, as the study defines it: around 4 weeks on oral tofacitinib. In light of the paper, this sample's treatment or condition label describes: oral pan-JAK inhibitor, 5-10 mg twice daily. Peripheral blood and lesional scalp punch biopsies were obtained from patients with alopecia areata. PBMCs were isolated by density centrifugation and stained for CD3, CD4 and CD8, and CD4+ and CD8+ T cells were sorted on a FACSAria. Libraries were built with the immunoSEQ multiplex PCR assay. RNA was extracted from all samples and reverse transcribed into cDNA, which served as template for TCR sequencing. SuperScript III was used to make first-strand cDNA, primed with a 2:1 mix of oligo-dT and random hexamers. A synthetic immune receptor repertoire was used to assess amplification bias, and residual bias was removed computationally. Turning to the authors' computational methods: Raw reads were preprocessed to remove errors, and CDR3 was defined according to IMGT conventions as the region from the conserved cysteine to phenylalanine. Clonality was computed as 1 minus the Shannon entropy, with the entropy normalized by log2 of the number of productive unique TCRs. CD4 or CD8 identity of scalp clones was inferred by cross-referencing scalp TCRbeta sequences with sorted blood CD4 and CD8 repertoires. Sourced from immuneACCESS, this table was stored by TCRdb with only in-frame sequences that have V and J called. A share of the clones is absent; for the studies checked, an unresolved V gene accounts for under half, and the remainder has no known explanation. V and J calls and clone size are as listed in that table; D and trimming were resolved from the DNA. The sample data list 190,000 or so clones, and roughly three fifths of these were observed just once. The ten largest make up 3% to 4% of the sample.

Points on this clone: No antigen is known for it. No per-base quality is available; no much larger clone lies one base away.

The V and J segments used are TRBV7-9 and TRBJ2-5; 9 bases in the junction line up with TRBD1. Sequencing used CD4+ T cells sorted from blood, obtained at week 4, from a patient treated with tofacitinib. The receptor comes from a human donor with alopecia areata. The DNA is TGTGCCAGCAGTGGACAGGGGAAGCAAGAGACCCAGTACTTC. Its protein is CASSGQGKQETQYF.